This TCR beta chain stems from a study of cytomegalovirus exposure and HLA in healthy donors. Findings and caveats of the study: Immune exposure information comprised only CMV serostatus.

PCR employed 60 Vbeta and 13 Jbeta primers. Sequencing was performed with immunoSEQ multiplex PCR; in TCRdb, only in-frame clones are kept and a portion is missing. Seen here are a few hundred thousand clones, about 75% observed once, and the top ten hold 1.8%. As regards this clone: Its antigen is undetermined.

CDR3 length: 14 residues. CDR1 and CDR2 (germline): SEHNR, FQNEAQ (reference sequence). Germline trimming cut 7 bases from V and 4 bases from J; bases unmatched to any gene: 5. Sequencing input: PBMCs. The chain is built from TRBV7-9 and TRBJ2-1; 9 bases align to TRBD1. This TCR was recovered from a woman aged 25 to 39 in good health and CMV-seronegative. The CDR3 is CASKPGTGYNEQFF. The CDR3 DNA is TGTGCCAGCAAACCCGGGACAGGGTACAATGAGCAGTTCTTC.